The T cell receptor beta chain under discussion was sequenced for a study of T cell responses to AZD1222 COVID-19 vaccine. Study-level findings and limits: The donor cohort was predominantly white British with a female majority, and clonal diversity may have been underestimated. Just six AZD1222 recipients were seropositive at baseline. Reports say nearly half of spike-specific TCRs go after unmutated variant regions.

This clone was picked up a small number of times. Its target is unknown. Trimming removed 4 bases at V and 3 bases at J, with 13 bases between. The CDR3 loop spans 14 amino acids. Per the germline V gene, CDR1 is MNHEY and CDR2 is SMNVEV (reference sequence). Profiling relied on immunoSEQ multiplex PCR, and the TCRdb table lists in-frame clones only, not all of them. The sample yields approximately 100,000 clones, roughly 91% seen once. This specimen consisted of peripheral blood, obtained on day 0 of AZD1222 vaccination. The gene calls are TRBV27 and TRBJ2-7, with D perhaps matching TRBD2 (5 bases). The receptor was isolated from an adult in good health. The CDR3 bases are TGTGCCAGCAGTTCCGGAGGTGGTTTCTACGAGCAGTACTTC. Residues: CASSSGGGFYEQYF.